The T cell receptor beta chain described here comes from a study of OX40 agonist ivuxolimab in advanced cancers. The study, taken as a whole, reports: Expanded peripheral T cells had an undetermined antigen specificity. Clonal expansion was seen in CD4+ and CD8+ blood T cells by week 6 at 0.1 to 3.0 mg/kg.

The assay was immunoSEQ multiplex PCR, and TCRdb's table has in-frame clones only and misses some. The repertoire includes roughly 76,000 clones, around 83% of them detected once, and 0.9% to 1.4% sits in the top ten. This clone was seen once. Its antigen is still unknown. Germline V gene sequence: CDR1 SGDLS, CDR2 YYNGEE. CDR3 length: 17 amino acids. J lost 0 bases, V lost 3 bases, and 3 bases had no gene match. This specimen was CD4+ or CD8+ T cells sorted from blood, taken in a trial of the OX40 agonist ivuxolimab. The sequence was obtained from an adult with an advanced solid tumor such as melanoma, head and neck, liver or kidney cancer. The chain uses TRBV9 and TRBJ2-2; TRBD1 agrees at 12 bases. In DNA form, the CDR3 reads TGTGCCAGCAGCGCCCGGGACAGGGGGCCGAACACCGGGGAGCTGTTTTTT. This encodes CASSARDRGPNTGELFF.